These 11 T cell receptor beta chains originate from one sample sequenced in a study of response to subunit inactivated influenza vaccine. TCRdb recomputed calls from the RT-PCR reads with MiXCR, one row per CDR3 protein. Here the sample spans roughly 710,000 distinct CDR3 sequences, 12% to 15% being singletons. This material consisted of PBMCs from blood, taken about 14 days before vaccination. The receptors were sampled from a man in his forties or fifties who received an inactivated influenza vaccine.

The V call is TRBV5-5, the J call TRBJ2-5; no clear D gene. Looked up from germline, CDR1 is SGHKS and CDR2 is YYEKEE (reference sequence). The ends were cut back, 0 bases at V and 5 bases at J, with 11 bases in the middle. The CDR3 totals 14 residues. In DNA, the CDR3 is TGTGCCAGCAGCTTGGAAGGGATCGGCGAGACCCAGTACTTC. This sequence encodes CASSLEGIGETQYF.

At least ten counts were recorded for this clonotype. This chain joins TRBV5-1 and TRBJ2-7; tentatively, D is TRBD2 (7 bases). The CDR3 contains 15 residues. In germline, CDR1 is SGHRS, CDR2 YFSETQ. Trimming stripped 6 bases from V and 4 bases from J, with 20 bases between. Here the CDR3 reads CASMLGVGGLYEQYF. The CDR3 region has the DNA TGCGCCAGCATGCTGGGTGTCGGGGGGCTTTACGAGCAGTACTTC.

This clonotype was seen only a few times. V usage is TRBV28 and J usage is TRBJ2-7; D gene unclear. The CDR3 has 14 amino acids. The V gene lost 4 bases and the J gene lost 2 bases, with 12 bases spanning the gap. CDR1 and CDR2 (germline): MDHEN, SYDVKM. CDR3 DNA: TGTGCCAGCAGTTCGACAAGCATGCCCTACGAGCAGTACTTC. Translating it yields CASSSTSMPYEQYF.

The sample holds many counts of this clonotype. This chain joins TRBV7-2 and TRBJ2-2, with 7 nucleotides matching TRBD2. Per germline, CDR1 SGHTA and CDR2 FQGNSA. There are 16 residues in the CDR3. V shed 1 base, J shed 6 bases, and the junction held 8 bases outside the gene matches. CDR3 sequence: CASSLEGLPRSGELFF. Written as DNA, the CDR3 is TGTGCCAGCAGCTTAGAGGGACTACCAAGGTCCGGGGAGCTGTTTTTT.

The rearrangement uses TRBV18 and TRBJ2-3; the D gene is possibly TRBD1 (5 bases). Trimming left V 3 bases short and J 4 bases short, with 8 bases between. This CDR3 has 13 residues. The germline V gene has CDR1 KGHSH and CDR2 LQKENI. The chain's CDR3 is CASSPGAADTQYF. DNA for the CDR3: TGTGCCAGCTCACCTGGGGCGGCAGATACGCAGTATTTT.

The CDR3 here is CASSEVGRGSSPLHF. CDR3 DNA sequence: TGTGCCAGCAGTGAAGTGGGCAGGGGCTCTTCACCCCTCCACTTT. The chain uses TRBV2 and TRBJ1-6; the D gene is possibly TRBD1 (6 bases). Germline CDR1 and CDR2: SNHLY and FYNNEI. Trimming left V 1 base short and J 9 bases short, with 13 bases between. The CDR3 is 15 residues long.

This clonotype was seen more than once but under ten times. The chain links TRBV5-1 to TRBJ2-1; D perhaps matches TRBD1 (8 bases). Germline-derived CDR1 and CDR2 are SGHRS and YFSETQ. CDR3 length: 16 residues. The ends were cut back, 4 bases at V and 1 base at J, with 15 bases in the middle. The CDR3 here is CASSSGTGRSYNEQFF. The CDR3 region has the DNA TGCGCCAGCAGCAGCGGGACAGGCCGTTCCTACAATGAGCAGTTCTTC. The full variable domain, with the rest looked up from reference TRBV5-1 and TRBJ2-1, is KAGVTQTPRYLIKTRGQQVTLSCSPISGHRSVSWYQQTPGQGLQFLFEYFSETQRNKGNFPGRFSGRQFSNSRSEMNVSTLELGDSALYLCASSSGTGRSYNEQFFGPGTRLTVL.

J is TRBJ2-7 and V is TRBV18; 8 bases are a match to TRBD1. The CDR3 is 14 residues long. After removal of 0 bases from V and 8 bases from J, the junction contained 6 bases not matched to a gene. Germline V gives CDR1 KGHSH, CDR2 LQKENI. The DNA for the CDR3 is TGTGCCAGCTCACCACCCGGACAGGGAGTGAAGCAGTACTTC. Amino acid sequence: CASSPPGQGVKQYF. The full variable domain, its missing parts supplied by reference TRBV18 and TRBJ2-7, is NAGVMQNPRHLVRRRGQEARLRCSPMKGHSHVYWYRQLPEEGLKFMVYLQKENIIDESGMPKERFSAEFPKEGPSILRIQQVVRGDSAAYFCASSPPGQGVKQYFGPGTRLTVT.

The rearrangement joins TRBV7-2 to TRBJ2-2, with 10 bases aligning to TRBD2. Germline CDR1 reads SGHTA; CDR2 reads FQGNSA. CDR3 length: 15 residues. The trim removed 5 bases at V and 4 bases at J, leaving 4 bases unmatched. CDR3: CASSLSGGFTGELFF. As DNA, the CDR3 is TGTGCCAGCAGCCTTAGCGGGGGGTTCACCGGGGAGCTGTTTTTT.

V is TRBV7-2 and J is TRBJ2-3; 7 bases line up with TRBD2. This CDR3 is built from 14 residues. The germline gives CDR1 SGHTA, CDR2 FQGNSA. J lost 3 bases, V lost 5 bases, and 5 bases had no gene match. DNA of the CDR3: TGTGCCAGCAGCGCCGGGGGGAGAACAGATACGCAGTATTTT. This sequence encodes CASSAGGRTDTQYF.

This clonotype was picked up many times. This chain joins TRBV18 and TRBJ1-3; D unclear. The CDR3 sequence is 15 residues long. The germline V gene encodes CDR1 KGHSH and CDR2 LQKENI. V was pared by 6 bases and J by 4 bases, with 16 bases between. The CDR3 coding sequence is TGTGCCAGCTCTCTCCTAGGGCTCGGAGGAAACACCATATATTTT. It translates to CASSLLGLGGNTIYF. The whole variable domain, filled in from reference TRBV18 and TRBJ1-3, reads NAGVMQNPRHLVRRRGQEARLRCSPMKGHSHVYWYRQLPEEGLKFMVYLQKENIIDESGMPKERFSAEFPKEGPSILRIQQVVRGDSAAYFCASSLLGLGGNTIYFGEGSWLTVV.